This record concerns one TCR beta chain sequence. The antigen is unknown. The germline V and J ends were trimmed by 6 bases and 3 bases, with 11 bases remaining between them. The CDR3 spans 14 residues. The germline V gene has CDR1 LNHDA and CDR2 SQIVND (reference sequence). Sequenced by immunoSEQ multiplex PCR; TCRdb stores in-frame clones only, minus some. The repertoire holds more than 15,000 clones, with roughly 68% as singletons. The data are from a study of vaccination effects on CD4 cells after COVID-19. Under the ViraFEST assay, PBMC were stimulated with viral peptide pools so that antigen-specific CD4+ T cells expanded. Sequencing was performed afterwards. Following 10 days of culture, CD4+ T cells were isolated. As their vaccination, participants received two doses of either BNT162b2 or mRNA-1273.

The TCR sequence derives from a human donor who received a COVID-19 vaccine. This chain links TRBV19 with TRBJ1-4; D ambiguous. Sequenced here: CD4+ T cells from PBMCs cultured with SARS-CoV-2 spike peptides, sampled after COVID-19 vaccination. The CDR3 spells CASSYGIANEKLFF. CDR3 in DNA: TGTGCCAGTAGCTACGGAATAGCTAATGAAAAACTGTTTTTT.